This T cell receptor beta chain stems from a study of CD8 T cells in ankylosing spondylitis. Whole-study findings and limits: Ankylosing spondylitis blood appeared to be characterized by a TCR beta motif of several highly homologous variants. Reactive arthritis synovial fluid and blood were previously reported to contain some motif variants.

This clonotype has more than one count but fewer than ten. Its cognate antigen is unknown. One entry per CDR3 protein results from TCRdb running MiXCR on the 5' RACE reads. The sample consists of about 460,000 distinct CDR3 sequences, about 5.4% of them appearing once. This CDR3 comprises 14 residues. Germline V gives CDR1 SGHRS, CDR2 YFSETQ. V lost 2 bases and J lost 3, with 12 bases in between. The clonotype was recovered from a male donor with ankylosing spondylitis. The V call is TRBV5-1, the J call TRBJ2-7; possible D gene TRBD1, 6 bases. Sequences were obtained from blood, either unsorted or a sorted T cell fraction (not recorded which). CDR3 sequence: CASSFSPTGYEQYF. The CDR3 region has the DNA TGCGCCAGCAGCTTTTCCCCGACAGGCTACGAGCAGTACTTC. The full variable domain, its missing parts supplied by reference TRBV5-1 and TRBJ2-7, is KAGVTQTPRYLIKTRGQQVTLSCSPISGHRSVSWYQQTPGQGLQFLFEYFSETQRNKGNFPGRFSGRQFSNSRSEMNVSTLELGDSALYLCASSFSPTGYEQYFGPGTRLTVT.